The clone carrying this TCR beta chain was counted a few times. Its antigen is undetermined. Sequencing in the ViraFEST assay came after antigen-specific CD4+ T cells had been expanded with viral peptide pools, which were used to stimulate PBMC. Scientists isolated CD4+ T cells after a roughly ten-day culture period ended. This sample stems from a study of vaccination effects on CD4 cells after COVID-19. Study at large: Each participant was administered two doses of either the BNT162b2 or the mRNA-1273 vaccine.

V lost 0 bases, J lost 6 bases, and 7 bases lay in between. Germline V gene lookup returns CDR1 SGHRS and CDR2 YFSETQ. The CDR3 is made up of 14 amino acids. TCRdb keeps only in-frame clones here, not all; method: immunoSEQ multiplex PCR. Altogether 70,000 to 95,000 clones are present, roughly 80% being singletons, with the ten largest covering approximately 1.5%. The chain combines TRBV5-1 with TRBJ1-6, with D tentatively TRBD1 (5 bases). The specimen comprised CD4+ T cells from PBMCs cultured with HCoV-229E spike peptides, sampled before COVID-19 vaccination. The TCR was taken from a human donor who received a COVID-19 vaccine. The CDR3 DNA is TGCGCCAGCAGCTTGGGACAGCCTAATTCACCCCTCCACTTT. Residues: CASSLGQPNSPLHF.